A selection of T cell receptor beta chains follows, all from one sample in a study of T cells generated in artificial thymic organoids. From the 5' RACE reads, TCRdb called clonotypes with MiXCR, one entry per CDR3 protein. Of 7,500 to 9,000 distinct CDR3 sequences in the sample, roughly 25% were seen once. These receptors' antigens are unknown. The sample taken for sequencing was naive CD8+ T cells grown in artificial thymic organoids from cord blood stem and progenitor cells. Every receptor here comes from a human donor who gave cord blood stem cells for thymic organoid culture, a cardiac surgery patient who gave postnatal thymus, or a blood donor (not recorded which). The CDR3 runs from the conserved cysteine through the conserved F or W. Fields, in order: V gene, D gene, CDR3 protein. A D gene is named only where the DNA matches it firmly.

v_gene: TRBV11-2
d_gene: .
CDR3aa: CASSLGIWFYNEQFF

v_gene: TRBV6-5
d_gene: .
CDR3aa: CASSGLDTQYF

v_gene: TRBV5-1
d_gene: TRBD1
CDR3aa: CASSSLDRGRGIQYF

v_gene: TRBV10-3
d_gene: .
CDR3aa: CAISGGQRLFGGYTF

v_gene: TRBV15
d_gene: TRBD2
CDR3aa: CATSRYPGGTKNIQYF

v_gene: TRBV6-2/TRBV6-3
d_gene: .
CDR3aa: CASSYCGPFKQFF

v_gene: TRBV19
d_gene: .
CDR3aa: CASSVGVRTYEQYF

v_gene: TRBV6-2/TRBV6-3
d_gene: TRBD1
CDR3aa: CASTDPGQGPYEQYF

v_gene: TRBV12-3/TRBV12-4
d_gene: .
CDR3aa: CASSLEGPQNEQFF

v_gene: TRBV27
d_gene: .
CDR3aa: CASSWRGGSGNTIYF

v_gene: TRBV11-2
d_gene: .
CDR3aa: CASSLDVGAQYF

v_gene: TRBV7-9
d_gene: TRBD1
CDR3aa: CASSFRQGEHGYTF

v_gene: TRBV6-2/TRBV6-3
d_gene: TRBD2
CDR3aa: CASSPGGCSYEQYF

v_gene: TRBV28
d_gene: TRBD1
CDR3aa: CASRDSGTGVTEAFF

v_gene: TRBV9
d_gene: TRBD1
CDR3aa: CASSVGTGLYGYTF

v_gene: TRBV4-1
d_gene: TRBD1
CDR3aa: CASSFRDREAETQYF

v_gene: TRBV5-1
d_gene: .
CDR3aa: CASSLSDCTGAPLNYGYTF

v_gene: TRBV24-1
d_gene: TRBD1
CDR3aa: CATGDRGANYGYTF

v_gene: TRBV24-1
d_gene: .
CDR3aa: CATRAGCTDTQYF

v_gene: TRBV27
d_gene: TRBD1
CDR3aa: CASSPWDRGSTEAFF

v_gene: TRBV29-1
d_gene: .
CDR3aa: CSVGQPYEQYF

v_gene: TRBV9
d_gene: TRBD2
CDR3aa: CASSGRGGADTQYF

v_gene: TRBV7-4
d_gene: .
CDR3aa: CASSLPGTDYGYTF

v_gene: TRBV28
d_gene: TRBD1
CDR3aa: CASSPRGLGETQYF

v_gene: TRBV21-1
d_gene: .
CDR3aa: CASSPPGTGPYEQYF

v_gene: TRBV12-3/TRBV12-4
d_gene: TRBD1
CDR3aa: CASSPRQGADYGYTF

v_gene: TRBV9
d_gene: TRBD2
CDR3aa: CASSGLAGSYNEQFF

v_gene: TRBV20-1
d_gene: TRBD2
CDR3aa: CSASSLAGACLRGYQETQYF

v_gene: TRBV6-5
d_gene: .
CDR3aa: CASSYRGGSEAFF

v_gene: TRBV12-5
d_gene: .
CDR3aa: CASGFGQGGNIQYF

v_gene: TRBV9
d_gene: TRBD2
CDR3aa: CASSGGEGRDFSSYNEQFF

v_gene: TRBV6-2/TRBV6-3
d_gene: .
CDR3aa: CASSYKEDQPQHF

v_gene: TRBV12-3/TRBV12-4
d_gene: .
CDR3aa: CASSPPGVGPYEQYF

v_gene: TRBV7-4
d_gene: .
CDR3aa: CASSRRVLLSGANVLTF

v_gene: TRBV5-1
d_gene: TRBD1
CDR3aa: CASSRGRGRETQYF